Listed below are T cell receptor beta chains from one sample, sequenced in a study of blood T cell repertoires in COVID-19. The repertoire was sequenced with immunoSEQ multiplex PCR; TCRdb's copy has only in-frame clones and lacks some. Among some 190,000 clones, 85% to 90% were seen once, and the ten largest hold roughly 2.4%. Source material: PBMCs or T cells enriched from blood (not recorded which). The receptors were sampled from a woman in her 40s with acute COVID-19. The CDR3 runs from the conserved cysteine through the conserved F or W. The D gene is left open where the match is weak. For some rows the clone size is stated as once, few or many, or as a class when expanded; others skip it.

V gene: TRBV7-2; clone size: .; D gene: TRBD2; CDR3 length: 16; J gene: TRBJ2-7; CDR3 protein: CASSFTASGASYEQYF; CDR3 DNA: TGTGCCAGCAGCTTCACAGCTAGCGGGGCCTCCTACGAGCAGTACTTC
V gene: TRBV5-4; clone size: .; D gene: TRBD2; CDR3 length: 14; J gene: TRBJ2-2; CDR3 protein: CASSAGTSPGELFF; CDR3 DNA: TGTGCCAGCAGCGCCGGGACTAGCCCCGGGGAGCTGTTTTTT
V gene: TRBV4-1; clone size: .; D gene: .; CDR3 length: 13; J gene: TRBJ2-7; CDR3 protein: CASSHITNYEQYF; CDR3 DNA: TGCGCCAGCAGCCATATAACAAATTACGAGCAGTACTTC
V gene: TRBV28; clone size: .; D gene: .; CDR3 length: 13; J gene: TRBJ1-5; CDR3 protein: CASSFPGDQPQHF; CDR3 DNA: TGTGCCAGCAGTTTCCCAGGGGATCAGCCCCAGCATTTT
V gene: TRBV2; clone size: .; D gene: .; CDR3 length: 12; J gene: TRBJ1-6; CDR3 protein: CASTGANSPLHF; CDR3 DNA: TGTGCCAGCACTGGGGCTAATTCACCCCTCCACTTT
V gene: TRBV30; clone size: .; D gene: .; CDR3 length: 15; J gene: TRBJ1-6; CDR3 protein: CAWARAVEGSSPLHF; CDR3 DNA: TGTGCCTGGGCCCGAGCGGTAGAGGGTAGTTCACCCCTCCACTTT
V gene: TRBV28; clone size: .; D gene: TRBD2; CDR3 length: 14; J gene: TRBJ2-5; CDR3 protein: CASRPGLAKETQYF; CDR3 DNA: TGTGCCAGCAGACCGGGACTAGCGAAGGAGACCCAGTACTTC
V gene: TRBV25-1; clone size: few; D gene: TRBD1; CDR3 length: 14; J gene: TRBJ1-1; CDR3 protein: CASRTGGTALGAFF; CDR3 DNA: TGTGCCAGTCGGACAGGGGGGACCGCCCTGGGAGCTTTCTTT
V gene: TRBV27; clone size: .; D gene: TRBD2; CDR3 length: 15; J gene: TRBJ2-5; CDR3 protein: CASSLSGTREETQYF; CDR3 DNA: TGTGCCAGCAGTTTATCCGGGACTAGAGAAGAGACCCAGTACTTC
V gene: TRBV27; clone size: .; D gene: .; CDR3 length: 15; J gene: TRBJ1-2; CDR3 protein: CASSSYREANYGYTF; CDR3 DNA: TGTGCCAGCAGTTCTTACAGGGAAGCTAACTATGGCTACACCTTC
V gene: TRBV4-1; clone size: .; D gene: TRBD2; CDR3 length: 17; J gene: TRBJ2-4; CDR3 protein: CASSQDREDLAKNIQYF; CDR3 DNA: TGCGCCAGCAGCCAAGATCGGGAGGATTTAGCCAAAAACATTCAGTACTTC
V gene: TRBV19; clone size: once; D gene: TRBD2; CDR3 length: 15; J gene: TRBJ2-5; CDR3 protein: CASSILAGREETQYF; CDR3 DNA: TGTGCCAGTAGTATACTAGCGGGACGGGAAGAGACCCAGTACTTC
V gene: TRBV29-1; clone size: .; D gene: TRBD2; CDR3 length: 11; J gene: TRBJ2-7; CDR3 protein: CSAGGAGEQYF; CDR3 DNA: TGCAGCGCCGGGGGGGCAGGCGAGCAGTACTTC
V gene: TRBV5-8; clone size: few; D gene: .; CDR3 length: 13; J gene: TRBJ1-2; CDR3 protein: CASSQQGRFGYTF; CDR3 DNA: TGTGCCAGCAGCCAACAGGGCCGGTTCGGCTACACCTTC
V gene: TRBV30; clone size: .; D gene: .; CDR3 length: 13; J gene: TRBJ2-2; CDR3 protein: CAWRGQDTGELFF; CDR3 DNA: TGTGCCTGGAGGGGGCAGGACACCGGGGAGCTGTTTTTT
V gene: TRBV6-5; clone size: few; D gene: TRBD1; CDR3 length: 15; J gene: TRBJ2-3; CDR3 protein: CASSRTGTSTDTQYF; CDR3 DNA: TGTGCCAGCAGCCGGACAGGGACTAGCACAGATACGCAGTATTTT
V gene: TRBV7-2; clone size: once; D gene: TRBD2; CDR3 length: 16; J gene: TRBJ2-7; CDR3 protein: CASSLRLAGPVAEQYF; CDR3 DNA: TGTGCCAGCAGCTTAAGACTAGCGGGACCGGTTGCAGAGCAGTACTTC
V gene: TRBV6-2/TRBV6-3; clone size: .; D gene: .; CDR3 length: 14; J gene: TRBJ2-7; CDR3 protein: CASSYSGSSYEQYF; CDR3 DNA: TGTGCCAGCAGTTACTCTGGGAGCTCCTACGAGCAGTACTTC
V gene: TRBV7-9; clone size: .; D gene: .; CDR3 length: 12; J gene: TRBJ1-5; CDR3 protein: CASSFEGQPQHF; CDR3 DNA: TGTGCCAGCAGCTTCGAGGGTCAGCCCCAGCATTTT
V gene: TRBV10-1; clone size: .; D gene: .; CDR3 length: 14; J gene: TRBJ2-1; CDR3 protein: CASKQSPSYNEQFF; CDR3 DNA: TGCGCCAGCAAGCAATCCCCTTCCTACAATGAGCAGTTCTTC
V gene: TRBV20-1; clone size: .; D gene: .; CDR3 length: 14; J gene: TRBJ1-4; CDR3 protein: CSASPGRTNEKLFF; CDR3 DNA: TGCAGTGCTAGTCCAGGGAGGACTAATGAAAAACTGTTTTTT
V gene: TRBV19; clone size: .; D gene: TRBD1; CDR3 length: 17; J gene: TRBJ1-5; CDR3 protein: CASSVNTGGWDNQPQHF; CDR3 DNA: TGTGCCAGTAGTGTGAATACAGGGGGTTGGGACAATCAGCCCCAGCATTTT
V gene: TRBV4-2; clone size: .; D gene: .; CDR3 length: 16; J gene: TRBJ2-3; CDR3 protein: CASSQVGYSNTDTQYF; CDR3 DNA: TGTGCCAGCAGCCAAGTCGGGTATAGCAACACAGATACGCAGTATTTT
V gene: TRBV7-2; clone size: .; D gene: TRBD2; CDR3 length: 15; J gene: TRBJ2-1; CDR3 protein: CASSRGTSGYNEQFF; CDR3 DNA: TGTGCCAGCAGCCGCGGGACTAGCGGTTACAATGAGCAGTTCTTC
V gene: TRBV6-5; clone size: .; D gene: TRBD1; CDR3 length: 14; J gene: TRBJ1-4; CDR3 protein: CASRPTGGNEKLFF; CDR3 DNA: TGTGCCAGCAGACCTACAGGGGGCAATGAAAAACTGTTTTTT
V gene: TRBV3-1/TRBV3-2; clone size: .; D gene: .; CDR3 length: 15; J gene: TRBJ2-5; CDR3 protein: CASSQDPRGQETQYF; CDR3 DNA: TGTGCCAGCAGCCAAGATCCGAGGGGGCAAGAGACCCAGTACTTC
V gene: TRBV4-1; clone size: .; D gene: TRBD2; CDR3 length: 17; J gene: TRBJ2-5; CDR3 protein: CASSHWTRKGWEETQYF; CDR3 DNA: TGCGCCAGCAGCCACTGGACTAGGAAGGGTTGGGAAGAGACCCAGTACTTC
V gene: TRBV19; clone size: .; D gene: TRBD1; CDR3 length: 14; J gene: TRBJ2-7; CDR3 protein: CATTRDRGSYEQYF; CDR3 DNA: TGTGCCACCACACGGGACAGGGGATCCTACGAGCAGTACTTC
V gene: TRBV5-1; clone size: .; D gene: .; CDR3 length: 14; J gene: TRBJ1-3; CDR3 protein: CASSFEGDGNTIYF; CDR3 DNA: TGCGCCAGCAGCTTCGAAGGGGATGGAAACACCATATATTTT
V gene: TRBV5-6; clone size: .; D gene: .; CDR3 length: 14; J gene: TRBJ1-2; CDR3 protein: CASSLGRGSYGYTF; CDR3 DNA: TGTGCCAGCAGCTTGGGTCGGGGGAGCTATGGCTACACCTTC
V gene: TRBV27; clone size: .; D gene: TRBD1; CDR3 length: 13; J gene: TRBJ2-3; CDR3 protein: CASSGTGVYTQYF; CDR3 DNA: TGTGCCAGCAGTGGGACAGGGGTCTATACGCAGTATTTT
V gene: TRBV28; clone size: .; D gene: TRBD1; CDR3 length: 17; J gene: TRBJ2-5; CDR3 protein: CASRSWTGGGPQETQYF; CDR3 DNA: TGTGCCAGCAGATCTTGGACAGGGGGCGGTCCCCAAGAGACCCAGTACTTC
V gene: TRBV28; clone size: .; D gene: .; CDR3 length: 13; J gene: TRBJ2-5; CDR3 protein: CASSFQDQETQYF; CDR3 DNA: TGTGCCAGCAGTTTCCAGGACCAAGAGACCCAGTACTTC
V gene: TRBV24-1; clone size: .; D gene: TRBD1; CDR3 length: 15; J gene: TRBJ2-2; CDR3 protein: CATSDYTGGSGELFF; CDR3 DNA: TGTGCCACCAGTGATTATACAGGGGGCTCCGGGGAGCTGTTTTTT
V gene: TRBV5-1; clone size: .; D gene: .; CDR3 length: 15; J gene: TRBJ1-5; CDR3 protein: CASSPRGGGNQPQHF; CDR3 DNA: TGCGCCAGCAGCCCACGAGGAGGGGGCAATCAGCCCCAGCATTTT
V gene: TRBV10-2; clone size: .; D gene: .; CDR3 length: 19; J gene: TRBJ2-6; CDR3 protein: CASSESVVFTSSGANVLTF; CDR3 DNA: TGCGCCAGCAGTGAGTCGGTTGTGTTTACTAGCTCTGGGGCCAACGTCCTGACTTTC
V gene: TRBV9; clone size: .; D gene: TRBD1; CDR3 length: 15; J gene: TRBJ2-2; CDR3 protein: CASSVGQGNTGELFF; CDR3 DNA: TGTGCCAGCAGCGTAGGACAGGGGAACACCGGGGAGCTGTTTTTT